These T cell receptor beta chains were read from a single sample in a study of T cell responses to AZD1222 COVID-19 vaccine. The assay was immunoSEQ multiplex PCR, and TCRdb's table has in-frame clones only and misses some. The repertoire consists of about 120,000 clones, with 88% occurring once and the leading ten covering approximately 10%. The source was peripheral blood, collected on day 0 of AZD1222 vaccination. Receptor source: an adult in good health. Both conserved end residues are part of each CDR3.

J gene: TRBJ2-1
V gene: TRBV7-9
CDR3 protein: CASSSSFWSYNEQFF

J gene: TRBJ2-7
V gene: TRBV21-1
CDR3 protein: CASSVRDRDSGPTYEQYF

J gene: TRBJ1-1
V gene: TRBV29-1
CDR3 protein: CSAQMGRGSATEAFF

J gene: TRBJ2-1
V gene: TRBV11-3
CDR3 protein: CASSATQGLAGVSDEQFF

J gene: TRBJ1-1
V gene: TRBV5-1
CDR3 protein: CASSLGQGNEAFF

J gene: TRBJ1-6
V gene: TRBV7-2
CDR3 protein: CASSPQAPSYNSPLHF

J gene: TRBJ1-5
V gene: TRBV28
CDR3 protein: CASNAEQGALQPQHF

J gene: TRBJ1-5
V gene: TRBV5-5
CDR3 protein: CASSLGLYSNQPQHF

J gene: TRBJ1-2
V gene: TRBV19
CDR3 protein: CASSRQTGGNYGYTF

J gene: TRBJ1-1
V gene: TRBV30
CDR3 protein: CAWSGRLAGTAFF